The sequence of this TCR beta chain was determined in a study of CD8+ T cells in alopecia areata (dated by TCRdb to the late 2010s). In terms of the full investigation: Treated patients were enrolled in an open-label pilot trial of oral tofacitinib, 5 to 10 mg twice daily, for moderate-to-severe alopecia areata. Patients stayed on tofacitinib for 6 to 18 months and then had 6 months of follow-up off drug so that delayed response and recurrence could be assessed. Disease severity in treated patients was measured with the SALT score, which quantifies the percentage of affected scalp surface area. To study T cell clonal expansion in alopecia areata, the researchers applied high-throughput TCRbeta sequencing to both the C3H/HeJ mouse model and human patients. On the human side, TCRbeta sequencing was run on scalp tissue and on sorted CD4+ and CD8+ peripheral blood T cells from healthy controls and from alopecia areata patients with either patchy or totalis/universalis disease. Biopsies were taken from tofacitinib-treated patients at baseline and again at 4 and 24 weeks into treatment, and several of those patients also had a later scalp biopsy. Clonality in the scalp was compared among normal scalp (n=4), patchy alopecia areata scalp (n=8), and alopecia totalis/universalis scalp (n=8). RNA came from the PAXgene miRNA kit for fixed scalp, the miRNeasy kit for PBMCs, and the RNeasy kit for mouse skin. TCRbeta CDR3 regions were amplified by immunoSEQ multiplex PCR with 35 Vbeta forward and 13 Jbeta reverse primers.

Notes on this clone: Its antigen is not yet known. Qualities for individual bases were not recorded, and no much larger clone is one base off.

CDR3 length: 13 amino acids, cysteine to phenylalanine. Only the CDR3 region is kept as DNA, spanning 39 bases read in frame from base 1. Deletion took 1 base off V and 5 bases off J, with a span of 8 bases between the germline ends. The germline V gene (reference sequence) sets CDR1 to SEHNR and CDR2 to FQNEAQ. On the study overall, not on this receptor specifically: Because the treated cohort was small and had only one nonresponder, larger studies are needed to examine links between baseline CD8+ expansion and response. Many expanded lesional clones were found to persist in scalp and blood during tofacitinib treatment, and relapse after treatment cessation may be partly explained by this persistence. Scalp TCR repertoire analysis is complicated because resident alphabeta T cells in normal human skin are also sequenced, whereas mouse skin is dominated by gammadelta T cells. Compared with mice, TCR sequences shared between patients were less clear, possibly partly because of HLA diversity across the patient population. With tofacitinib, both scalp clonality and the number of expanded CD8+ clones among the top 100 scalp clones went down significantly. Higher clonality and more expanded CD8+ clones were observed in lesional scalp than in normal scalp, particularly in alopecia totalis/universalis, a finding suggestive of antigenic drive.

The library was generated by the immunoSEQ multiplex PCR assay. RNA was extracted from all samples and reverse transcribed into cDNA, which served as template for TCR sequencing. First-strand cDNA was synthesized with SuperScript III using a 2:1 mix of oligo-dT and random hexamers. A synthetic immune receptor repertoire was used to assess amplification bias, and residual bias was removed computationally. Regarding the original processing steps: Raw reads were preprocessed to remove errors, and CDR3 was defined by IMGT conventions from the conserved cysteine to phenylalanine. Clonality was computed by normalizing Shannon entropy by log2 of the number of productive unique TCRs and subtracting the result from 1. Whether scalp clones were CD4 or CD8 was inferred by matching scalp TCRbeta sequences against CD4 and CD8 repertoires sorted from blood. In TCRdb, the immuneACCESS table is reduced to in-frame sequences with V and J assigned. These tables do not hold every clone; where another copy was compared, an unresolved V gene accounts for under half, and the others remain unexplained. That table furnishes V, J and clone size, whereas the DNA furnished D and trimming. This sample comprises around 180,000 clones, more than 50% of them detected only once. Of the sample, approximately 1% falls within the top ten clones.

The meaning of the sample's time point label: roughly 26 weeks on oral tofacitinib. The sample's treatment or condition label, in plain terms: oral pan-JAK inhibitor, 5-10 mg twice daily. Peripheral blood and lesional scalp punch biopsies were obtained from patients with alopecia areata. PBMCs were isolated by density centrifugation and stained for CD3, CD4 and CD8, and CD4+ and CD8+ T cells were sorted on a FACSAria. This receptor was identified in a human donor with alopecia areata. Specimen: CD4+ T cells sorted from blood, collected at week 24, from a patient treated with tofacitinib. Recombination linked TRBV7-9 to TRBJ1-1, with the identity of the D gene unclear. The bases read TGTGCCAGCAGCTTAGAACCGGAGACTGAAGCTTTCTTT. The translation is CASSLEPETEAFF.